This TCR beta chain came from a study of T cell responses to AZD1222 COVID-19 vaccine. CDR3 length: 16 residues. Trimming removed 0 bases from V and 3 bases from J; junction bases left unmatched: 4. The germline V gene encodes CDR1 SGHNT and CDR2 YYREEE (reference sequence). Pooled samples include second doses given at about 4 or 12 weeks. Sequenced by immunoSEQ multiplex PCR; TCRdb stores in-frame clones only, minus some. The sample contains more than 80,000 clones, more than 85% of which appear only once. The V and J genes are TRBV5-4 and TRBJ2-3; TRBD2 aligns across 10 bases. The TCR sequence derives from an adult who received the AZD1222 COVID-19 vaccine. Here the sequenced sample was peripheral blood, taken 28 days after the second AZD1222 dose. The CDR3 DNA sequence: TGTGCCAGCAGCTTGGGACTAGCGGGTAGAACAGATACGCAGTATTTT. Its protein product is CASSLGLAGRTDTQYF.